The T cell receptor (beta chain) described here comes from a study of response to subunit inactivated influenza vaccine. The germline CDR1 and CDR2 sequences are SQVTM and ANQGSEA. The CDR3 is 15 residues long. The V gene end was trimmed by 7 bases and the J gene end by 1 base; junction bases not matched to a gene: 11. This clonotype was observed a handful of times. Its antigen remains unknown. From the RT-PCR reads, TCRdb called clonotypes with MiXCR, one entry per CDR3 protein. The sample lists 550,000 to 800,000 distinct CDR3 sequences, 11% to 15% seen once, with 6.5% to 8.5% in the top ten. Study-wide points: The authors proposed limited new T cell recruitment per seasonal influenza vaccination.

This receptor was taken from a middle-aged man who received an inactivated influenza vaccine. This chain uses TRBV29-1 with TRBJ2-5; TRBD2 aligns across 8 bases. Material: PBMCs from blood, obtained roughly 15 days before vaccination. The CDR3 DNA reads TGCAGCGCCGGGGGGGCCTTATCCTTCCAAGAGACCCAGTACTTC. Translating gives CSAGGALSFQETQYF. The whole variable domain, remainder taken from reference TRBV29-1 and TRBJ2-5, is SAVISQKPSRDICQRGTSLTIQCQVDSQVTMMFWYRQQPGQSLTLIATANQGSEATYESGFVIDKFPISRPNLTFSTLTVSNMSPEDSSIYLCSAGGALSFQETQYFGPGTRLLVL.